A single sample gave rise to the 9 T cell receptor beta chains below, sequenced in a study of blood T cell repertoires in COVID-19. This table comes from immunoSEQ multiplex PCR, and its TCRdb copy is limited to in-frame clones, with some not included. In the table there are tens of thousands of clones, 65% to 85% of which are singletons. Sequencing was performed on peripheral blood. The receptors here all came from an elderly woman with COVID-19, enrolled during active disease.

The CDR3 DNA follows: TGTGCCAGCAGTTTGACAGGGAGCGGGGAGCTGTTTTTT. It codes for CASSLTGSGELFF. The chain joins TRBV12-3 or TRBV12-4 to TRBJ2-2; 7 bases match TRBD1. The junction had 2 bases not matched to a gene; V was cut back by 3 bases and J by 7 bases. The CDR3 extends over 13 amino acids.

This rearrangement joins TRBV5-1 to TRBJ2-2; no clear D gene. Trimming shortened V by 2 bases and J by 4 bases, and 3 bases separated the two germline ends. The length of the CDR3 is 12 residues. Germline loops: CDR1 SGHRS, CDR2 YFSETQ. Here the CDR3 DNA reads TGCGCCAGCAGCTTCGGCACCGGGGAGCTGTTTTTT. Translation: CASSFGTGELFF.

The chain uses TRBV10-2 and TRBJ2-7, with TRBD2 as a possible D gene (6 bases). The CDR3 loop spans 14 amino acids. In germline, CDR1 is WSHSY, CDR2 SAAADI. V lost 4 bases to trimming and J lost 0 bases, with 10 bases between them. In DNA form, the CDR3 reads TGCGCCAGCAGTGTTAGCGGTAGCTCCTACGAGCAGTACTTC. This encodes CASSVSGSSYEQYF.

The chain joins TRBV28 to TRBJ2-1; D is unclear. The CDR3 consists of 15 residues. Per germline, CDR1 MDHEN and CDR2 SYDVKM. V was trimmed by 2 bases and J by 0 bases, leaving 8 bases between them. CDR3 protein: CASSLTTTSYNEQFF. In DNA form, the CDR3 reads TGTGCCAGCAGTTTAACGACAACCTCCTACAATGAGCAGTTCTTC.

The CDR3 DNA follows: TGTGCCAGCAGCTTACTAGGGGGCGTGGAGTTCTTC. Its protein product is CASSLLGGVEFF. This chain uses TRBV5-4 with TRBJ2-1; 7 bases align to TRBD1. The germline V gene has CDR1 SGHNT and CDR2 YYREEE (reference sequence). After removal of 2 bases from V and 14 bases from J, the junction contained 7 bases not matched to a gene. The CDR3 runs 12 residues.

V gene TRBV5-6 combines with J gene TRBJ2-3; TRBD2 is a possible D gene (6 bases). Germline V gene data show CDR1 as SGHDT and CDR2 as YYEEEE. Trimming took 3 bases from V and 1 from J, leaving 9 bases between them. The CDR3 sequence is 14 residues long. In DNA form, the CDR3 reads TGTGCCAGCAGCTACAGCGGGCGCACAGATACGCAGTATTTT. Protein sequence: CASSYSGRTDTQYF.

V gene TRBV6-5 combines with J gene TRBJ1-6, with D possibly matching TRBD1 (5 bases). The V end was cut by 10 bases, the J end by 6 bases, with 16 bases between. Germline V gives CDR1 MNHEY, CDR2 SVGAGI. The CDR3 totals 14 residues. CDR3 nucleotide sequence: TGTGCCACCGTTCCCGGGACTCTTAATTCACCCCTCCACTTT. Its protein product is CATVPGTLNSPLHF.

The chain couples TRBV19 to TRBJ2-1, with D unclear. CDR1 and CDR2 from the germline V gene are LNHDA and SQIVND (reference sequence). The CDR3 loop spans 13 amino acids. Trimming pared 5 bases from V and 4 bases from J, leaving 9 bases between. CDR3 region: CASSPPPYNEQFF. Here the CDR3 DNA reads TGTGCCAGTAGTCCTCCTCCGTACAATGAGCAGTTCTTC.

CDR3 sequence (DNA): TGTGCCAGCAGCGTCGACAGGTGGGGCTACACCTTC. Translated, it gives CASSVDRWGYTF. J is TRBJ1-2 and V is TRBV11-2; a weak D match, TRBD1 (6 bases). Germline CDR1 reads SGHAT; CDR2 reads FQNNGV. The ends were cut back, 5 bases at V and 8 bases at J, with 12 bases in the middle. The CDR3 spans 12 residues. The full variable domain, its missing parts supplied by reference TRBV11-2 and TRBJ1-2, is EAGVAQSPRYKIIEKRQSVAFWCNPISGHATLYWYQQILGQGPKLLIQFQNNGVVDDSQLPKDRFSAERLKGVDSTLKIQPAKLEDSAVYLCASSVDRWGYTFGSGTRLTVV.